The sequence of this T cell receptor beta chain was determined in a study of a mutant IDH1 vaccine in newly diagnosed glioma. Trimming took 2 bases from V and 9 from J, leaving 14 bases between them. Germline CDR1 reads SGHTA; CDR2 reads FQGNSA. CDR3 size: 14 residues. Time point: baseline, week 1 (first vaccination visit). Stated treatment: pre-vaccination baseline after standard-of-care therapy. Produced via immunoSEQ multiplex PCR; TCRdb's table is partial and in-frame only. The sample lists about 92,000 clones; around 82% were seen once. The chain carries TRBV7-2 and TRBJ2-1, with D perhaps matching TRBD1 (5 bases). This specimen consisted of PBMCs, obtained from a glioma patient treated with radiotherapy, temozolomide or both. This TCR came from a woman aged 45 to 65 with glioma. The CDR3, as DNA: TGTGCCAGCAGCTTAAGTGCACAGGTTGGTGAGCAGTTCTTC. Its protein product is CASSLSAQVGEQFF.